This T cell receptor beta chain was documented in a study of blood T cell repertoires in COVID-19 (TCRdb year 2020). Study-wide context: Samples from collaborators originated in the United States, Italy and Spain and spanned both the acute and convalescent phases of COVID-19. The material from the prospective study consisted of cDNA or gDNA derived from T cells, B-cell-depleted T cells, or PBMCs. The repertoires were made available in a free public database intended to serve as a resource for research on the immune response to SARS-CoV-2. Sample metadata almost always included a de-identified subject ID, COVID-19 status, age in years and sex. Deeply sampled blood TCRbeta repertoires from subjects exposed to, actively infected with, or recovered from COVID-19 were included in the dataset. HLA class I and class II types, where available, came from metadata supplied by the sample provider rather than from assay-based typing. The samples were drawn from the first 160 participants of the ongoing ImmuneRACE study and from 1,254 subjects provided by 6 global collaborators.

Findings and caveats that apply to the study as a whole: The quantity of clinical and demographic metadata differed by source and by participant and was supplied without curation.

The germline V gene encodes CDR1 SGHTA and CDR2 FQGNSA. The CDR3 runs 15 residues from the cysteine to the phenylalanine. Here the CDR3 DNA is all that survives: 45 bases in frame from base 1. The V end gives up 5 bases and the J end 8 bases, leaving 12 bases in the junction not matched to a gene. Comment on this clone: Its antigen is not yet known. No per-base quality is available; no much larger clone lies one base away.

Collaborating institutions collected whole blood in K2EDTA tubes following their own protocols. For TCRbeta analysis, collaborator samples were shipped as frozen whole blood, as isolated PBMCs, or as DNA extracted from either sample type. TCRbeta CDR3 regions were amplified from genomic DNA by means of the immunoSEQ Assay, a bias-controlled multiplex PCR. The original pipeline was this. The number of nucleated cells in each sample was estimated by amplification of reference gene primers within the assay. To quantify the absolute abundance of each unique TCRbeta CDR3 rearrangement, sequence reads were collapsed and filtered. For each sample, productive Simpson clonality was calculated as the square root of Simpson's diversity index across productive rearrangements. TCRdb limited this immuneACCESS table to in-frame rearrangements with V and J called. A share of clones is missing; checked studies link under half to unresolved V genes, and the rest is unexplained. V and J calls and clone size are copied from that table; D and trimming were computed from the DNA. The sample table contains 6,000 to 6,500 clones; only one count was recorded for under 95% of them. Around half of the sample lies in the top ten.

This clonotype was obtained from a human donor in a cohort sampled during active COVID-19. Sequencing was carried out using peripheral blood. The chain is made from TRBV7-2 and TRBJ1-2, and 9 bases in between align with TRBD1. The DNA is TGTGCCAGCAGCCCCCGGACAGGGGCGGTTTTCGGCTACACCTTC. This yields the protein CASSPRTGAVFGYTF.